This T cell receptor beta chain was observed in a study of PD-1 blockade in classical Hodgkin lymphoma. Sequenced by immunoSEQ multiplex PCR; TCRdb stores in-frame clones only, minus some. The sample lists some 13,000 clones, around nine tenths occurring once. This clone was detected only once. CDR3 length: 12 amino acids. The germline gives CDR1 SGDLS, CDR2 YYNGEE. Trimming removed 5 bases at V and 6 bases at J, with 12 bases between. Every single patient, without exception, relapsed after autologous stem cell transplantation, and brentuximab vedotin exposure varied. The specimen comprised peripheral blood mononuclear cells (PBMCs), sampled at baseline. This TCR was sampled from a human donor with classical Hodgkin lymphoma. V is TRBV9 and J is TRBJ2-7; TRBD1 might be the D (5 bases). CDR3: CASSPGSGEQYF. In DNA form, the CDR3 reads TGTGCCAGCAGTCCAGGGTCGGGCGAGCAGTACTTC.